This T cell receptor (beta chain) originates from a study of regulatory T cells in long-lasting Graves disease (dated by TCRdb to about 2021). Notes on the research overall: Antithyroid drugs had been taken for less than 3 months by newly diagnosed Graves' disease patients. Persistent Graves' disease patients were compared with newly diagnosed Graves' disease patients by peripheral blood TCR sequencing and RNA sequencing. The study was conducted in China and was registered as a clinical trial. A total of about 33 samples underwent TCR sequencing, from 13 patients with persistent Graves' disease and roughly 20 patients with newly diagnosed Graves' disease. Broad study findings and their caveats: As a limitation, the authors acknowledged that the small sample size may reduce accuracy. Peripheral blood alone was examined, since thyroid tissue, which constituted the primary lesion, could not be accessed. Sequencing and analysis were limited to the TCR beta chain. Persistent patients shared more public clonotypes among themselves (approximately 2,500) than newly diagnosed patients did (roughly 920). Persistent disease showed preferential use of TRBV28, TRBJ1-2 and TRBJ2-5, whereas newly diagnosed disease favored TRBV20-1 and TRBJ2-1. Persistent Graves' disease patients showed lower TCR Shannon entropy and fewer highly expanded clones than newly diagnosed patients, suggesting clonal expansion.

According to the germline V gene, CDR1 reads SGHTA and CDR2 reads FQGNSA. CDR3 length: 15 amino acids, cysteine to phenylalanine. Just the 45-base CDR3 DNA is kept, in frame starting at base 1. V loses 2 bases, J loses 12 bases, and the germline ends lie 23 bases apart. Sample time point, as interpreted from the label and publication: newly diagnosed GD, antithyroid drugs for less than 3 months. RNA was extracted from PBMCs in TRIzol for both TCR sequencing and RNA sequencing. Graves' disease was diagnosed according to American Thyroid Association guidelines. Recruitment of patients was carried out at an endocrinology department in Xi'an, China. Each patient gave around 9.2 milliliters of peripheral blood, collected in an EDTA anticoagulant tube. Ficoll Paque Plus density gradient separation was used to isolate PBMCs, and no additional T cell sorting was done. An Agilent 2100 Bioanalyzer and agarose gel were used to assess RNA quality, and a NanoDrop 2000 was used to measure RNA concentration.

Library preparation employed multiplex PCR. The run used an Illumina HiSeq 4000. iRepertoire HTBI primers and Arm-PCR amplification of CDR3 regions were used to construct TCR beta libraries. Before sequencing, the PCR products underwent gel purification. The paper's processing steps were these. Across samples, 60 to 80 TRBV and 13 to 15 TRBJ segments were identified and used for gene usage analysis of CDR3 amino acid clonotypes. Filtered high-quality paired reads were merged into contigs using COPE and FqMerger. BLAST was used to align contigs to the IMGT TRBV, TRBD and TRBJ reference genes, and CDR3 was defined following IMGT. Highly expanded clones were defined as clonotypes with a frequency above 0.1%. Shannon entropy served as the measure of repertoire diversity, while the Gini coefficient captured V-J evenness. Public clonotypes were defined as clonotypes shared by more than one individual. The public sequencing data were trimmed at Q25 with fastp and processed into clonotypes with MiXCR by TCRdb, which kept only in-frame beta chains. Each record represents a unique CDR3 protein, reported with the most common genes and DNA among its rows. These V and J calls originate from TCRdb's pipeline instead of the authors' own analysis. A total of 320,000 or so distinct CDR3 sequences appear in this sample, 18% of them only once. The ten largest clones capture around 36% of the sample.

Remarks on this clonotype: The target of this receptor is not known. Base quality data are lacking; no much larger clone is found one base away.

The clonotype was recovered from a female donor with Graves disease. The starting material was peripheral blood mononuclear cells (PBMCs), obtained at new diagnosis, from a patient treated with antithyroid drugs. The receptor chain draws on TRBV7-2 and TRBJ2-7; the D gene remains uncertain. The CDR3 protein sequence reads: CASSLTFGALYGRYF. The bases are TGTGCCAGCAGCTTAACGTTCGGAGCTCTCTACGGGCGGTACTTC. Beyond the CDR3, the reference TRBV7-2 and TRBJ2-7 genes provide the residues; the full variable domain reads: GAGVSQSPSNKVTEKGKDVELRCDPISGHTALYWYRQSLGQGLEFLIYFQGNSAPDKSGLPSDRFSAERTGGSVSTLTIQRTQQEDSAVYLCASSLTFGALYGRYFGPGTRLTVT.